Listed below are T cell receptor beta chains from one sample, sequenced in a study of early T cells in non-severe SARS-CoV-2 infection. Via MiXCR, TCRdb re-called the 5' RACE reads, giving one row per CDR3 protein. This repertoire shows tens of thousands of distinct CDR3 sequences, roughly 7.1% found once; its top ten account for roughly a tenth. This sample comprised whole blood, obtained at baseline. The source is an adult who was a healthcare worker with PCR-confirmed SARS-CoV-2 infection or an uninfected control (not recorded which). Both conserved end residues are part of each CDR3. The D gene is left open where the match is weak. The size entry is marked missing in some rows and otherwise reads once, few, many or a size class.

j_call: TRBJ1-1
d_call: TRBD1
v_call: TRBV20-1
clone_size: many
cdr3_aa: CSARSTGVASEAFF
cdr3_nt: TGCAGTGCTAGATCCACAGGGGTTGCTTCTGAAGCTTTCTTT

j_call: TRBJ1-4
d_call: NA
v_call: TRBV7-9
clone_size: many
cdr3_aa: CASSRDGRREKLFF
cdr3_nt: TGTGCCAGCAGTCGGGACGGACGACGTGAAAAACTGTTTTTT

j_call: TRBJ2-1
d_call: NA
v_call: TRBV5-1
clone_size: many
cdr3_aa: CASSLGWNEQFF
cdr3_nt: TGCGCCAGCAGCTTGGGCTGGAATGAGCAGTTCTTC

j_call: TRBJ2-7
d_call: NA
v_call: TRBV6-6
clone_size: few
cdr3_aa: CASSYSRNGAGVEQYF
cdr3_nt: TGTGCCAGCAGTTACTCGAGGAATGGAGCAGGGGTGGAGCAGTACTTC

j_call: TRBJ1-5
d_call: NA
v_call: TRBV28
clone_size: NA
cdr3_aa: CASSLPQPQPQHF
cdr3_nt: TGTGCCAGCAGTTTACCACAGCCCCAGCCCCAGCATTTT

j_call: TRBJ2-7
d_call: NA
v_call: TRBV3-1
clone_size: many
cdr3_aa: CASSHLGYEQYF
cdr3_nt: TGTGCCAGCAGCCATCTTGGCTACGAGCAGTACTTC

j_call: TRBJ2-1
d_call: TRBD2
v_call: TRBV6-5
clone_size: few
cdr3_aa: CASSYATSGRTEQFF
cdr3_nt: TGTGCCAGCAGTTACGCCACTAGCGGGAGGACTGAGCAGTTCTTC

j_call: TRBJ2-3
d_call: NA
v_call: TRBV12-3/TRBV12-4
clone_size: medium-sized
cdr3_aa: CASSFGRSTDTQYF
cdr3_nt: TGTGCCAGCAGTTTTGGGCGGAGCACAGATACGCAGTATTTT

j_call: TRBJ1-3
d_call: NA
v_call: TRBV9
clone_size: many
cdr3_aa: CASSVGGNTIYF
cdr3_nt: TGTGCCAGCAGCGTAGGTGGAAACACCATATATTTT

j_call: TRBJ2-7
d_call: TRBD2
v_call: TRBV4-3
clone_size: NA
cdr3_aa: CASSRGLAGYGNSYEQYF
cdr3_nt: TGCGCCAGCAGCCGGGGACTAGCGGGATACGGAAACTCCTACGAGCAGTACTTC

j_call: TRBJ2-7
d_call: NA
v_call: TRBV25-1
clone_size: few
cdr3_aa: CASSAHGQNYEQYF
cdr3_nt: TGTGCCAGCAGTGCACACGGACAGAACTACGAGCAGTACTTC

j_call: TRBJ2-3
d_call: NA
v_call: TRBV7-2
clone_size: NA
cdr3_aa: CASSLSGGTATDTQYF
cdr3_nt: TGTGCCAGCAGCTTATCGGGCGGCACCGCCACAGATACGCAGTATTTT

j_call: TRBJ2-7
d_call: TRBD1
v_call: TRBV28
clone_size: many
cdr3_aa: CASSSTTGYLHEQYF
cdr3_nt: TGTGCCAGCAGTTCGACGACAGGGTACCTCCACGAGCAGTACTTC

j_call: TRBJ2-1
d_call: TRBD2
v_call: TRBV19
clone_size: NA
cdr3_aa: CASSMSAGGSYNEQFF
cdr3_nt: TGTGCCAGTAGTATGAGTGCGGGGGGCTCCTACAATGAGCAGTTCTTC

j_call: TRBJ2-3
d_call: NA
v_call: TRBV7-9
clone_size: NA
cdr3_aa: CASSPTAGRRTDTQYF
cdr3_nt: TGTGCCAGCAGCCCCACAGCCGGACGGCGCACAGATACGCAGTATTTT

j_call: TRBJ2-7
d_call: TRBD2
v_call: TRBV7-9
clone_size: NA
cdr3_aa: CASSPLTSGDYEQYF
cdr3_nt: TGTGCCAGCAGCCCTCTGACTAGCGGGGACTACGAGCAGTACTTC

j_call: TRBJ2-7
d_call: TRBD2
v_call: TRBV27
clone_size: NA
cdr3_aa: CASSPTSGRPYEQYF
cdr3_nt: TGTGCCAGCAGTCCCACTAGCGGGAGACCCTACGAGCAGTACTTC

j_call: TRBJ1-1
d_call: NA
v_call: TRBV6-1
clone_size: many
cdr3_aa: CASSEATGTNTEAFF
cdr3_nt: TGTGCCAGCAGTGAGGCTACCGGGACCAACACTGAAGCTTTCTTT

j_call: TRBJ2-1
d_call: NA
v_call: TRBV7-6
clone_size: many
cdr3_aa: CASSRTGLLFNEQFF
cdr3_nt: TGTGCCAGCAGCCGCACAGGACTATTGTTTAATGAGCAGTTCTTC

j_call: TRBJ2-5
d_call: TRBD2
v_call: TRBV9
clone_size: NA
cdr3_aa: CASSVGDSGSGQETQYF
cdr3_nt: TGTGCCAGCAGCGTAGGGGATAGCGGGAGTGGTCAAGAGACCCAGTACTTC

j_call: TRBJ1-1
d_call: TRBD1
v_call: TRBV5-1
clone_size: many
cdr3_aa: CASSFSSGGREAFF
cdr3_nt: TGCGCCAGCAGTTTCTCATCAGGGGGCCGTGAAGCTTTCTTT

j_call: TRBJ2-1
d_call: NA
v_call: TRBV28
clone_size: few
cdr3_aa: CATPGPHLSYNEQFF
cdr3_nt: TGTGCCACTCCGGGACCCCACCTCTCCTACAATGAGCAGTTCTTC

j_call: TRBJ1-2
d_call: TRBD1
v_call: TRBV6-1
clone_size: few
cdr3_aa: CASSEIWTGDYGYTF
cdr3_nt: TGTGCCAGCAGTGAAATATGGACAGGGGACTATGGCTACACCTTC

j_call: TRBJ2-3
d_call: NA
v_call: TRBV5-1
clone_size: few
cdr3_aa: CASSPNFAGSTDTQYF
cdr3_nt: TGCGCCAGCAGCCCAAACTTCGCGGGGAGCACAGATACGCAGTATTTT

j_call: TRBJ1-2
d_call: NA
v_call: TRBV2
clone_size: few
cdr3_aa: CASNSHHGANYGYTF
cdr3_nt: TGTGCCAGCAATTCTCATCACGGGGCGAACTATGGCTACACCTTC

j_call: TRBJ2-5
d_call: NA
v_call: TRBV2
clone_size: many
cdr3_aa: CANTRGAQGETQYF
cdr3_nt: TGTGCCAACACAAGGGGTGCGCAGGGGGAGACCCAGTACTTC

j_call: TRBJ1-5
d_call: NA
v_call: TRBV2
clone_size: many
cdr3_aa: CASSGGPLQPQHF
cdr3_nt: TGTGCCAGCAGTGGGGGACCTTTACAGCCCCAGCATTTT

j_call: TRBJ2-1
d_call: TRBD2
v_call: TRBV5-4
clone_size: many
cdr3_aa: CASSTSGTSYNEQFF
cdr3_nt: TGTGCCAGCAGCACGAGCGGGACCTCCTACAATGAGCAGTTCTTC

j_call: TRBJ1-2
d_call: NA
v_call: TRBV10-3
clone_size: many
cdr3_aa: CAINGYGNQGIHNYGYTF
cdr3_nt: TGTGCCATCAACGGATACGGAAACCAGGGGATACATAACTATGGCTACACCTTC

j_call: TRBJ2-1
d_call: TRBD2
v_call: TRBV7-8
clone_size: many
cdr3_aa: CASSPRTSFTYNEQFF
cdr3_nt: TGTGCCAGCAGCCCCCGGACTAGCTTTACCTACAATGAGCAGTTCTTC

j_call: TRBJ2-1
d_call: TRBD2
v_call: TRBV7-3
clone_size: many
cdr3_aa: CASSSTSGRGNEQFF
cdr3_nt: TGTGCCAGCAGCTCAACTAGCGGGAGGGGCAATGAGCAGTTCTTC

j_call: TRBJ2-6
d_call: NA
v_call: TRBV19
clone_size: few
cdr3_aa: CASRKNGANVLTF
cdr3_nt: TGTGCCAGTAGGAAGAATGGGGCCAACGTCCTGACTTTC

j_call: TRBJ2-1
d_call: NA
v_call: TRBV20-1
clone_size: few
cdr3_aa: CAFPSSYNEQFF
cdr3_nt: TGCGCCTTTCCCAGCTCCTACAATGAGCAGTTCTTC

j_call: TRBJ2-7
d_call: TRBD2
v_call: TRBV7-2
clone_size: many
cdr3_aa: CASSFVRGRARRYEQYF
cdr3_nt: TGTGCCAGCAGCTTTGTGCGCGGGAGGGCCCGGCGCTACGAGCAGTACTTC

j_call: TRBJ2-3
d_call: NA
v_call: TRBV9
clone_size: few
cdr3_aa: CASSTSSGITDTQYF
cdr3_nt: TGTGCCAGCAGCACGAGCTCAGGGATCACAGATACGCAGTATTTT

j_call: TRBJ2-4
d_call: NA
v_call: TRBV12-3/TRBV12-4
clone_size: few
cdr3_aa: CASSFRDLLHF
cdr3_nt: TGTGCCAGCAGTTTTCGGGATCTTCTGCACTTC

j_call: TRBJ2-5
d_call: TRBD2
v_call: TRBV12-3/TRBV12-4
clone_size: NA
cdr3_aa: CASSPGTRGTQYF
cdr3_nt: TGTGCCAGCAGTCCCGGGACTAGGGGGACCCAGTACTTC